A single sample gave rise to the 16 T cell receptor beta chains below, sequenced in a study of blood T cell repertoires in COVID-19. Some clones are missing from TCRdb's copy, which holds only in-frame ones; the method was immunoSEQ multiplex PCR. The sample lists over 30,000 clones, roughly 75% occurring once. Sequencing used peripheral blood. All receptors come from a man older than 75 with active or convalescent COVID-19.

In regard to this clone: This same CDR3 is encoded by further DNA sequences in the sample. J is TRBJ2-5 and V is TRBV7-3; possibly TRBD2 for D (5 bases). This CDR3 spans 14 amino acids. V was clipped by 5 bases and J by 2 bases, with 12 bases between them. Germline V gene sequence: CDR1 SGHTA, CDR2 FQGTGA. CDR3 residues: CASSPTGLQETQYF. The CDR3 nucleotides read TGTGCCAGCAGCCCTACCGGACTTCAAGAGACCCAGTACTTC.

The chain carries TRBV28 and TRBJ2-1; 12 bases are a match to TRBD2. The V gene end was trimmed by 2 bases and the J gene end by 1 base; junction bases not matched to a gene: 0. Germline loops: CDR1 MDHEN, CDR2 SYDVKM. This CDR3 is built from 16 residues. DNA for the CDR3: TGTGCCAGCAGTTTACTAGCGGGAGGGTCCTACAATGAGCAGTTCTTC. This gives the protein CASSLLAGGSYNEQFF.

The V call is TRBV19, the J call TRBJ2-1; 7 bases align to TRBD2. CDR1 and CDR2 (germline): LNHDA, SQIVND (reference sequence). Trimming cost V 6 bases and J 9 bases; bases outside gene matches: 14. The CDR3 contains 15 residues. CDR3 DNA: TGTGCCAGTAGCAAAGCTTCGAGCGGGAACATTGAGCAGTTCTTC. It codes for CASSKASSGNIEQFF.

The chain links TRBV4-3 to TRBJ1-4, with D possibly being TRBD1 (5 bases). CDR3 size: 15 residues. The germline CDR1 and CDR2 sequences are LGHNA and YSLEER. V gave up 0 bases and J gave up 8 bases, with 13 bases separating them. The CDR3 sequence is CASSQDLSGAEKLFF. CDR3 coding DNA: TGCGCCAGCAGCCAAGATCTCTCTGGGGCGGAAAAACTGTTTTTT.

This clone was picked up a small number of times. This chain uses TRBV19 with TRBJ2-3; 8 bases match TRBD2. CDR3 length: 16 residues. The V gene's germline CDR1 is LNHDA and CDR2 SQIVND (reference sequence). The junction had 3 bases not matched to a gene; V was cut back by 0 bases and J by 1 base. The CDR3, as DNA: TGTGCCAGTAGTATAGATTCTAGCGGGCGCACAGATACGCAGTATTTT. Amino acids: CASSIDSSGRTDTQYF.

This sequence joins TRBV11-3 and TRBJ2-3; D remains unclear. Germline CDR1 and CDR2: SGHNT and YENEEA. The V gene lost 3 bases and the J gene lost 5 bases, with 9 bases spanning the gap. The CDR3 extends over 13 amino acids. The CDR3: CASSFTSGDTQYF. The CDR3 bases are TGTGCCAGCAGCTTTACCTCGGGAGATACGCAGTATTTT.

This clone occurred once. The J gene is TRBJ2-1, the V gene TRBV7-9; 14 positions match TRBD2. The CDR3 contains 18 residues. The J segment lost 6 bases and the V segment lost 5 bases, leaving 12 bases of the junction unmatched. Germline V gene lookup returns CDR1 SEHNR and CDR2 FQNEAQ (reference sequence). CDR3 nucleotide sequence: TGTGCCAGCAGCCTATCAACGCTAGGGACTAGCGGGAGCAATGAGCAGTTCTTC. This gives the protein CASSLSTLGTSGSNEQFF.

A single count supports this clone. This sequence joins TRBV5-5 and TRBJ2-1; TRBD1 matches at 9 bases. Germline lookup yields CDR1 SGHKS and CDR2 YYEKEE (reference sequence). This CDR3 comprises 15 residues. The ends lost 4 bases at V and 0 bases at J; junction bases unmatched: 2. The CDR3 bases are TGTGCCAGCAGCAGGACAGGGGACTCCTACAATGAGCAGTTCTTC. Translating gives CASSRTGDSYNEQFF.

This chain connects TRBV19 to TRBJ1-5, with D uncertain. Germline loops: CDR1 LNHDA, CDR2 SQIVND (reference sequence). The CDR3 is 12 residues long. V was cut by 7 bases and J by 4 bases, with 8 bases left in between. This CDR3 reads CASKSGNQPQHF. The CDR3 DNA sequence: TGTGCCAGTAAGTCGGGAAATCAGCCCCAGCATTTT.

J is TRBJ1-5 and V is TRBV24-1, with 11 bases fitting TRBD1. J lost 6 bases, V lost 5 bases, and 8 bases had no gene match. Germline-derived CDR1 and CDR2 are KGHDR and SFDVKD. The CDR3 runs to 16 residues. The CDR3 here is CATSGTGGASIQPQHF. The CDR3 coding sequence is TGTGCCACCAGTGGGACAGGGGGCGCCTCAATTCAGCCCCAGCATTTT.

This chain links TRBV1 with TRBJ1-5. TRBV1 is designated a pseudogene. The CDR3 runs to 15 residues. CDR3: CTSSHCGVQRQPQHF. DNA for the CDR3: TGCACCAGCAGCCATTGCGGGGTACAGCGGCAGCCCCAGCATTTT.

This chain joins TRBV11-3 and TRBJ2-2; D perhaps matches TRBD2 (5 bases). Germline V CDR1 and CDR2: SGHNT, YENEEA. Trimming pared 0 bases from V and 1 base from J, leaving 12 bases between. This CDR3 has 17 amino acids. The chain's CDR3 is CASSLDSVGENTGELFF. The DNA of the CDR3 is TGTGCCAGCAGCTTAGACTCTGTGGGAGAGAACACCGGGGAGCTGTTTTTT.

This chain uses TRBV4-2 with TRBJ2-7, with TRBD2 as a possible D gene (6 bases). Trimming pared 0 bases from V and 0 bases from J, leaving 12 bases between. This CDR3 comprises 16 residues. Looked up from germline, CDR1 is LGHNA and CDR2 is YNFKEQ. The CDR3 spells CASSQEAGYSSYEQYF. In nucleotides, the CDR3 is TGTGCCAGCAGCCAAGAAGCGGGCTACAGCTCCTACGAGCAGTACTTC.

The chain links TRBV6-5 to TRBJ1-4; 8 nucleotides match TRBD1. The length of the CDR3 is 16 residues. J was trimmed by 4 bases and V by 4 bases; bases with no gene match: 8. CDR1 is MNHEY and CDR2 is SVGAGI in the germline V gene. CDR3 in amino acids: CASSSGQGTGNEKLFF. The CDR3 DNA follows: TGTGCCAGCAGTTCCGGACAGGGAACGGGTAATGAAAAACTGTTTTTT.

The chain employs TRBV12-5 and TRBJ1-5; 7 bases are a match to TRBD1. Germline V gene data show CDR1 as LGHNT and CDR2 as FRNRAP. Unmatched junction bases numbered 18, after V lost 8 bases and J lost 2 bases. The CDR3 loop spans 18 amino acids. The CDR3 bases are TGTGCTAGTACTAGTTGTTTAGGACAGGTAGGTTGCAATCAGCCCCAGCATTTT. This encodes CASTSCLGQVGCNQPQHF.

J is TRBJ1-2 and V is TRBV4-3; 11 positions match TRBD1. The germline V gene encodes CDR1 LGHNA and CDR2 YSLEER. This CDR3 contains 16 residues. The V and J ends lost 0 bases and 4 bases, in that order; junction bases with no gene match: 4. As DNA, the CDR3 is TGCGCCAGCAGCCAAGAAGGGACAGGGGGGTTCTATGGCTACACCTTC. Amino acids: CASSQEGTGGFYGYTF.